The T cell receptor beta chain described here comes from a study of T cell responses to AZD1222 COVID-19 vaccine. Study outcomes and limitations: Nearly half of spike-specific TCRs reportedly target variant regions that are unmutated in the B.1.351 and B.1.1.7 variants.

Trimming cost V 3 bases and J 3 bases, with 10 bases left between them. Germline assignment: CDR1 KGHSH and CDR2 LQKENI. This CDR3 contains 14 residues. Only one count was recorded for this clone. Its antigen remains unknown. Using immunoSEQ multiplex PCR, the repertoire was profiled, and TCRdb retains in-frame clones only, with some absent. The sample includes roughly 150,000 clones, around 91% seen only once; the top ten take about 4.8%. The rearrangement links TRBV18 to TRBJ2-3; D remains ambiguous. This specimen was peripheral blood, taken on day 0 of AZD1222 vaccination. The TCR originated in an adult in good health. The CDR3 protein is CASSPRSATDTQYF. The CDR3 nucleotides read TGTGCCAGCTCACCCCGGTCGGCAACAGATACGCAGTATTTT.